This T cell receptor (beta chain) was identified during a study of T cell responses to AZD1222 COVID-19 vaccine. General study points: Baseline serology detected seropositivity in only 5 or 6 AZD1222 recipients. Unmutated variant regions are reportedly targeted by nearly half of spike-specific TCRs.

CDR3 size: 17 residues. Germline assignment: CDR1 SGHNT and CDR2 YYREEE (reference sequence). Trimming at V came to 4 bases and at J to 8 bases, leaving 16 bases not matched to a gene. Method: immunoSEQ multiplex PCR; TCRdb's copy keeps in-frame clones and lacks some. The table includes fewer than 150,000 clones, roughly 88% detected once. Worth noting for this clone: Its antigen is unknown.

This chain links TRBV5-4 with TRBJ2-1, with 9 bases identical to TRBD2. The sequencing here drew on peripheral blood, taken 28 days after the second AZD1222 dose. This TCR came from an adult who received the AZD1222 COVID-19 vaccine. CDR3 in amino acids: CASSAFRAGGPRDEQFF. DNA of the CDR3: TGTGCCAGCAGCGCGTTCCGGGCGGGGGGGCCTCGGGATGAGCAGTTCTTC.